The entry below gives a single T cell receptor beta chain sequence along with its context. Its target is not known. Sequenced by immunoSEQ multiplex PCR; TCRdb stores in-frame clones only, minus some. The sample holds approximately 100,000 clones, more than 70% seen once. This sample is drawn from a study of T cell responses to AZD1222 COVID-19 vaccine. Regarding the study as a whole: Sampling that yielded the repertoires occurred only after the peak T cell response. Spike regions recognized by vaccine-associated CD4 TCRs spanned the protein, led by 160-218 and 743-854. Clonal diversity may have been underestimated, and the donors were mostly white British, with more females than males.

The input for sequencing was peripheral blood, taken 28 days after the second AZD1222 dose. The TCR comes from an adult who received the AZD1222 COVID-19 vaccine.

The CDR3 here is CASSFGLSYEQYF. Here the CDR3 DNA reads TGTGCCAGCAGCTTCGGGCTGTCCTACGAGCAGTACTTC. The rearrangement uses TRBV11-2 and TRBJ2-7; no reliable D call. The CDR3 consists of 13 residues. CDR1 SGHAT and CDR2 FQNNGV come from the germline V gene. Between the trimmed V and J ends, which lost 3 bases and 1 base, there was a span of 7 bases.